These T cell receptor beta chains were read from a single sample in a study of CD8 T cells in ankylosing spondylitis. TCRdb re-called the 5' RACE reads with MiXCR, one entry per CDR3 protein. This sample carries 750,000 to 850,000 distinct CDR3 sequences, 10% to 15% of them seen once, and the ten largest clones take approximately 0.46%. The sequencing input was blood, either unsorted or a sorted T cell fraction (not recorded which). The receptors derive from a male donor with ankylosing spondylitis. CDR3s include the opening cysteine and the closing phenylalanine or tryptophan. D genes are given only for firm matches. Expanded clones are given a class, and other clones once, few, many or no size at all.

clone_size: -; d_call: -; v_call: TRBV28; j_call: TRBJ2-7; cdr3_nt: TGTGCCAGCAGTTTACGGGACCCCTACTCCTACGAGCAGTACTTC; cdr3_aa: CASSLRDPYSYEQYF
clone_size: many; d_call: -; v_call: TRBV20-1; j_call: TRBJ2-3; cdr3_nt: TGCAGTGCTAGACTAGCGAGTAGCACAGATACGCAGTATTTT; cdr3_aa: CSARLASSTDTQYF
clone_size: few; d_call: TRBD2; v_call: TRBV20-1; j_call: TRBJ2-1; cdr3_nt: TGCAGTGCTAGAGCTAGAATGCGGGAGGGCTCCTACAATGAGCAGTTCTTC; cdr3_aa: CSARARMREGSYNEQFF
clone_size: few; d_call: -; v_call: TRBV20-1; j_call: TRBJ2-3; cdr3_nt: TGCAGTGCTAGAGACGGCCACACAGATACGCAGTATTTT; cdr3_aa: CSARDGHTDTQYF
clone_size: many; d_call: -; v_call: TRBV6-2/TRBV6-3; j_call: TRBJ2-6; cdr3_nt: TGTGCCAGCACCCCCGTCAGGTCTGGGGCCAACGTCCTGACTTTC; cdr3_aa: CASTPVRSGANVLTF
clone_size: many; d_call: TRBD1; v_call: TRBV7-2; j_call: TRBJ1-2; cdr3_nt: TGTGCCAGCAGCTTTACAGGGGGCTATGGCTACACCTTC; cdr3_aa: CASSFTGGYGYTF
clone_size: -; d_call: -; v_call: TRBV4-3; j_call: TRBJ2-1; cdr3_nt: TGCGCCAGCCGAAAAGGGGTAGCTTCGAGCTCCTACAATGAGCAGTTCTTC; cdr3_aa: CASRKGVASSSYNEQFF
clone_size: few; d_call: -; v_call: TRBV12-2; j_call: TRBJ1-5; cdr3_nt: TGTGCAAGTCGCCTACCCCCTCGGGGGTATAACAATCAGCCCCAGCATTTT; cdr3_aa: CASRLPPRGYNNQPQHF
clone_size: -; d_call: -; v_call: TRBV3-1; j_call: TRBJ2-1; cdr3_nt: TGTGCCAGCAGCCTCCGAGAGGCCTACAATGAGCAGTTCTTC; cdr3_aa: CASSLREAYNEQFF
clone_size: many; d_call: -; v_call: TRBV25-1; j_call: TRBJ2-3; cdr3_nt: TGTGCCAGCAGTGACTCTCGGGGATCCCTAACGCAGTATTTT; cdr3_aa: CASSDSRGSLTQYF
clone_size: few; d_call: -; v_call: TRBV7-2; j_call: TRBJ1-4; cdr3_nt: TGTGCCAGCAGCTTAATCGGGGGGCTGGGACAACTGTTTTTT; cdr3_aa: CASSLIGGLGQLFF
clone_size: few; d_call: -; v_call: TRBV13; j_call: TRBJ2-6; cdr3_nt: TGTGCCAGCAGCATATCGACAGGATTTTACTCTGGGGCCAACGTCCTGACTTTC; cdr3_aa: CASSISTGFYSGANVLTF
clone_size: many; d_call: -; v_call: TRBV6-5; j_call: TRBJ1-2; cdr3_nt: TGTGCCAGCAGTTACACGGCGAGGATGGAGGAAGGCTACACCTTC; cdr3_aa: CASSYTARMEEGYTF
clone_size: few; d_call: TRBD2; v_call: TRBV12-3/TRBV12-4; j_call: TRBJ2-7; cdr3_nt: TGTGCCAGCAGTTTAGTCCGACCTAGCGGGAGATCCTACGAGCAGTACTTC; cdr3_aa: CASSLVRPSGRSYEQYF
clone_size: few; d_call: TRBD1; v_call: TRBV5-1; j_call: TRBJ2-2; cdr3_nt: TGCGCCAGCAGCGGGGGCCAGGGGGAGAACACCGGGGAGCTGTTTTTT; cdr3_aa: CASSGGQGENTGELFF
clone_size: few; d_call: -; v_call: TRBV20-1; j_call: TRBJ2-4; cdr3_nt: TGCAGTGCTAGTTTCCGGGGCATTCAGTACTTC; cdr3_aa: CSASFRGIQYF
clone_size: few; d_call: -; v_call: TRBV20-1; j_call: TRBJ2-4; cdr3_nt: TGCAGTGCTAGTCATGCTCCAAACATTCAGTACTTC; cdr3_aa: CSASHAPNIQYF
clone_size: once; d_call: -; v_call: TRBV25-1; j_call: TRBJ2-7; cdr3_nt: TGTGCCAGCAGTGACCAGGACGTCTCCTACGAGCAGTACTTC; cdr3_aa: CASSDQDVSYEQYF
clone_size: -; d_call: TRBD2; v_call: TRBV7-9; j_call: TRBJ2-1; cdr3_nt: TGTGCCAGCAGACCTCTTAGCGGGGGCTCCTACAATGAGCAGTTCTTC; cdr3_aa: CASRPLSGGSYNEQFF
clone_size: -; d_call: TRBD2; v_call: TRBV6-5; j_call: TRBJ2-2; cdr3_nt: TGTGCCAGCAGTTACGGACTAGCGCAGAACACCGGGGAGCTGTTTTTT; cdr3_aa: CASSYGLAQNTGELFF
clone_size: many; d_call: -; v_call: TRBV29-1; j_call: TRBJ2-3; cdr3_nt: TGCAGCGCCAAACCCCAAGGGGCAGATACGCAGTATTTT; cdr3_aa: CSAKPQGADTQYF
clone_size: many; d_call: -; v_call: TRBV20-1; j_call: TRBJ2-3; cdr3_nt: TGCAGTGCACGGACTGGGAGCACAGATACGCAGTATTTT; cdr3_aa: CSARTGSTDTQYF
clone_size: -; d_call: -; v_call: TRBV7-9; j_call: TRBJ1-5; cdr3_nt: TGTGCCAGCAGCTTTGGGGGGCCGAGGGGCAATCAGCCCCAGCATTTT; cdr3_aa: CASSFGGPRGNQPQHF
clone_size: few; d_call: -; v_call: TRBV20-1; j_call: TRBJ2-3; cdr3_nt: TGCAGTGCTGAGGACAGCGGCACAGATACGCAGTATTTT; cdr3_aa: CSAEDSGTDTQYF
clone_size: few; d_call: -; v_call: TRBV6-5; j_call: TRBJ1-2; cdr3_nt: TGTGCCAGCAGTTACTCTTGGGGGGAGAACTATGGCTACACCTTC; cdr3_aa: CASSYSWGENYGYTF
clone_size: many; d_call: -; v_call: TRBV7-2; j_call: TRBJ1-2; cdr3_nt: TGTGCCAGCAGCCCGGGGGCTGGCTACACCTTC; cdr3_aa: CASSPGAGYTF
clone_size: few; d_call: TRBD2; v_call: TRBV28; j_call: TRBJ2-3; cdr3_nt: TGTGCCAGCAGTTTACCTTTTTCATCAGCGGGAGTCTTAGATACGCAGTATTTT; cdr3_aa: CASSLPFSSAGVLDTQYF
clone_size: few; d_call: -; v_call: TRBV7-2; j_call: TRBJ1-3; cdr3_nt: TGTGCCAGCAGCTTAGTGTCGGGAAACACCATATATTTT; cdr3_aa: CASSLVSGNTIYF
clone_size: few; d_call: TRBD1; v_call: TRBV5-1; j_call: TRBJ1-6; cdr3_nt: TGCGCCAGTAGAACAGGGGGTATAGATTCACCCCTCCACTTT; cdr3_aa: CASRTGGIDSPLHF
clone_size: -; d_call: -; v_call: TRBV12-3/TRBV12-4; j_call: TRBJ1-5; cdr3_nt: TGTGCCATCAGTTTGGCGGGAGGCAGGGGTGGTCGCAATCAGCCCCAGCATTTT; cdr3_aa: CAISLAGGRGGRNQPQHF
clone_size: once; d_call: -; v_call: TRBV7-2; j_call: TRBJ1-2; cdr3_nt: TGTGCCAGCAGCTTAGGGGGGGGACGGAGTGGCTACACCTTC; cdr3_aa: CASSLGGGRSGYTF
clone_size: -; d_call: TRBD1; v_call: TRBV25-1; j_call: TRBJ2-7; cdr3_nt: TGTGCCAGCAGTGACCCCGGGACAGAGCCCTACGAGCAGTACTTC; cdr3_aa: CASSDPGTEPYEQYF
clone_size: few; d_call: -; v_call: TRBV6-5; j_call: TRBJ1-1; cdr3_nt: TGTGCCAGCAGTTCCGTCGGGACAATGATGAACACTGAAGCTTTCTTT; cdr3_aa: CASSSVGTMMNTEAFF
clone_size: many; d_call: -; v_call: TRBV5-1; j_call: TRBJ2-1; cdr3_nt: TGCGCCAGCAGCCCCCAGGGGGGAGATGAGCAGTTCTTC; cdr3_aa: CASSPQGGDEQFF
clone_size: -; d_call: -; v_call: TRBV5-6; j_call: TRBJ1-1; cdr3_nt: TGTGCCAGCAGCTCGCAATGGACGGTCTTGAACACTGAAGCTTTCTTT; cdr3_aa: CASSSQWTVLNTEAFF
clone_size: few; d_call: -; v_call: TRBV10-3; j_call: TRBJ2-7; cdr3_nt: TGTGCCATCAGTGACTGGGCGGGGTCCTACGAGCAGTACTTC; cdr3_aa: CAISDWAGSYEQYF
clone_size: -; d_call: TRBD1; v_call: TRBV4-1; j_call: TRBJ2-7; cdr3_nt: TGCGCCAGCAGCATCTCCGACAGGGTCTCGTACGAGCAGTACTTC; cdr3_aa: CASSISDRVSYEQYF
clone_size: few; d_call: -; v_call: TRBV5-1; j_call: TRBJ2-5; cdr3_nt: TGCGCCAGCAGCCCTGCATCGTGGCAGGAAGAGACCCAGTACTTC; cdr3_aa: CASSPASWQEETQYF
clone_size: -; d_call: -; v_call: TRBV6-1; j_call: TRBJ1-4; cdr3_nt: TGTGCCAGCAGTGCCCAGGGGCGCGGTGAAAAACTGTTTTTT; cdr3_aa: CASSAQGRGEKLFF
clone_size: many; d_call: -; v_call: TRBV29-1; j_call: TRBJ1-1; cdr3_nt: TGCAGCGTTGTTTTGAGCACTGAAGCTTTCTTT; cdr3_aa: CSVVLSTEAFF
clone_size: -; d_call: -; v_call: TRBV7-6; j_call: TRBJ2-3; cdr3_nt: TGTGCCAGCAGCCCCCAGCGTGTGCACACAGATACGCAGTATTTT; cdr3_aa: CASSPQRVHTDTQYF